Listed here are 16 T cell receptor beta chains from one sample, sequenced in a study of blood T cell repertoires in COVID-19. The repertoire was sequenced with immunoSEQ multiplex PCR; TCRdb's copy has only in-frame clones and lacks some. The table has roughly 190,000 clones, around 80% seen once. The sequenced sample consisted of peripheral blood. The receptors here all came from a man aged 50 or older with active or convalescent COVID-19.

This clone is a singleton in its sample. The chain recombines TRBV24-1 with TRBJ2-2; 8 bases line up with TRBD1. V lost 4 bases, J lost 5 bases, and 8 bases stayed unmatched. CDR1 and CDR2 (germline): KGHDR, SFDVKD. The length of the CDR3 is 16 residues. The CDR3 protein is CATSDRTGGLTGELFF. CDR3 bases: TGTGCCACCAGTGACCGCACAGGGGGTTTAACCGGGGAGCTGTTTTTT.

The chain employs TRBV5-1 and TRBJ1-2, with D unresolved. V lost 0 bases and J lost 8, with 11 bases in between. The CDR3 is made up of 13 amino acids. Germline CDR1 is SGHRS and CDR2 is YFSETQ. This CDR3 reads CASSLAGRGGYTF. For the CDR3, the DNA is TGCGCCAGCAGCTTGGCAGGCCGGGGAGGCTACACCTTC.

The genes are TRBV4-2 and TRBJ2-3, with TRBD2 identical over 12 bases. The CDR3 has 16 residues. Germline V gene data show CDR1 as LGHNA and CDR2 as YNFKEQ. J was trimmed by 2 bases and V by 5 bases; bases with no gene match: 5. This CDR3 reads CASSSLAGGATDTQYF. In nucleotides, the CDR3 is TGTGCCAGCAGCTCCCTAGCGGGGGGGGCCACAGATACGCAGTATTTT.

This clone appeared a single time. The CDR3 loop is CASINSPGDTEAFF. The CDR3 DNA reads as TGTGCCAGTATCAATAGCCCAGGGGACACTGAAGCTTTCTTT. The J gene is TRBJ1-1, the V gene TRBV19, with D possibly TRBD1 on 6 matching bases. V lost 7 bases, J lost 3 bases, and 15 bases lay in between. Germline V lookup: CDR1 LNHDA, CDR2 SQIVND (reference sequence). The CDR3 loop spans 14 amino acids.

For the CDR3, the DNA is TGTGCCAGCAGCTACTCTAGCGGGAGGGCGTATGAGCAGTTCTTC. Protein product: CASSYSSGRAYEQFF. This rearrangement joins TRBV7-3 to TRBJ2-1; 12 bases align to TRBD2. The CDR3 consists of 15 residues. The ends lost 4 bases at V and 8 bases at J; junction bases unmatched: 6. Germline CDR1 is SGHTA and CDR2 is FQGTGA. The full variable domain, in which reference TRBV7-3 and TRBJ2-1 provide the parts outside the CDR3, is GAGVSQTPSNKVTEKGKYVELRCDPISGHTALYWYRQSLGQGPEFLIYFQGTGAADDSGLPNDRFFAVRPEGSVSTLKIQRTERGDSAVYLCASSYSSGRAYEQFFGPGTRLTVL.

The chain joins TRBV4-1 to TRBJ2-2; 11 bases map to TRBD2. Germline assignment: CDR1 MGHRA and CDR2 YSYEKL. CDR3 length: 17 residues. Trimming cost V 4 bases and J 0 bases; bases outside gene matches: 4. The CDR3 DNA reads TGCGCCAGCAGCCTAAGGACTAGCGGGTCGAACACCGGGGAGCTGTTTTTT. Translating it yields CASSLRTSGSNTGELFF.

This sequence joins TRBV6-2 or TRBV6-3 and TRBJ1-3, with D unclear. Germline CDR1 is MNHEY and CDR2 is SVGEGT. CDR3 size: 16 residues. Trimming shortened V by 2 bases and J by 0 bases, and 11 bases separated the two germline ends. The CDR3, as DNA: TGTGCCAGCAGTTACCGAGACTGGAGCTCTGGAAACACCATATATTTT. Its translation: CASSYRDWSSGNTIYF.

This chain joins TRBV28 and TRBJ2-1, with TRBD1 identical over 10 bases. The CDR3 extends over 16 amino acids. V dropped 5 bases and J dropped 6; count of bases not matched to a gene: 10. Germline loops: CDR1 MDHEN, CDR2 SYDVKM. CDR3 amino acids: CASSHTGTGVVNEQFF. DNA of the CDR3: TGTGCCAGCAGTCATACCGGGACAGGGGTAGTCAATGAGCAGTTCTTC.

The gene calls are TRBV19 and TRBJ1-4; weak D call: TRBD1 (5 bases). Germline loops: CDR1 LNHDA, CDR2 SQIVND (reference sequence). V was pared by 1 base and J by 3 bases, with 9 bases between. The CDR3 covers 15 residues. CDR3: CASSIGRTPNEKLFF. CDR3 nucleotides: TGTGCCAGTAGTATAGGACGGACACCTAATGAAAAACTGTTTTTT.

The genes are TRBV10-2 and TRBJ2-7; 7 bases align to TRBD2. Germline V gene data show CDR1 as WSHSY and CDR2 as SAAADI. J was trimmed by 6 bases and V by 0 bases; bases with no gene match: 8. The CDR3 is made up of 15 amino acids. CDR3 bases: TGCGCCAGCAGTGAGTCGGGGGGAGGGCTCGCCGAGCAGTACTTC. Its protein is CASSESGGGLAEQYF.

The gene calls are TRBV12-2 and TRBJ2-1; TRBD1, the D gene given by the table, was not confirmed from the DNA. TRBV12-2 is classified as a pseudogene. The CDR3 extends over 19 amino acids. CDR3 nucleotide sequence: TGTGCAAGTCGCTGGATGGCATATAGACAGGGGAAAAGTCACAATGAGCAGTTCTTC. It codes for CASRWMAYRQGKSHNEQFF.

The sample holds one count of this clone. V gene TRBV21-1 combines with J gene TRBJ2-1; TRBD2 reflects the table's D call only, with no check against the DNA. TRBV21-1 constitutes a pseudogene. The CDR3 loop spans 16 amino acids. CDR3 in amino acids: CASSKAGRGPYNEQFF. DNA of the CDR3: TGTGCCAGCAGCAAAGCAGGGAGGGGTCCCTACAATGAGCAGTTCTTC.

The chain couples TRBV19 to TRBJ1-5; TRBD1 is a possible D gene (5 bases). Germline CDR1 reads LNHDA; CDR2 reads SQIVND (reference sequence). This CDR3 is 15 amino acids long. V lost 7 bases, J lost 1 base, and 14 bases lay in between. The CDR3 region is CASIGSGISNQPQHF. CDR3 DNA: TGTGCCAGTATCGGTTCAGGGATAAGCAATCAGCCCCAGCATTTT.

The chain carries TRBV2 and TRBJ1-2; D gene uncertain. Trimming removed 1 base from V and 13 bases from J, with 10 bases in between. The CDR3 is 11 residues long. Germline CDR1 reads SNHLY; CDR2 reads FYNNEI. The DNA of the CDR3 is TGTGCCAGCAGTGAAGGGCCCATAGCCACCTTC. Its protein is CASSEGPIATF. Full variable domain (remainder filled in from reference TRBV2 and TRBJ1-2): EPEVTQTPSHQVTQMGQEVILRCVPISNHLYFYWYRQILGQKVEFLVSFYNNEISEKSEIFDDQFSVERPDGSNFTLKIRSTKLEDSAMYFCASSEGPIATFGSGTRLTVV.

This clone was counted at least ten times. The V gene is TRBV30, the J gene TRBJ1-2, with 7 bases lining up with TRBD1. With V trimmed by 6 bases and J by 4 bases, 5 bases remained unmatched. Germline V lookup: CDR1 GTSNPN, CDR2 SVGIG (reference sequence). The CDR3 totals 12 residues. CDR3 sequence: CACRQGSYGYTF. The DNA for the CDR3 is TGTGCCTGTAGACAGGGCAGCTATGGCTACACCTTC.

The chain employs TRBV5-1 and TRBJ1-6; no reliable D call. V dropped 0 bases and J dropped 14 bases, with 18 bases sitting between them. This CDR3 has 15 amino acids. Germline-derived CDR1 and CDR2 are SGHRS and YFSETQ. CDR3 region: CASSLDPSGGAALHF. The CDR3 region has the DNA TGCGCCAGCAGCTTGGACCCCTCGGGAGGTGCGGCCCTCCACTTT.